One sample yielded the 24 T cell receptor beta chains listed below, sequenced in a study of T cell responses to AZD1222 COVID-19 vaccine. TCRdb's table, derived via immunoSEQ multiplex PCR, lists solely in-frame clones and lacks some. The table has about 140,000 clones, 90% seen once. The specimen was peripheral blood, collected on day 0 of AZD1222 vaccination. The receptors stem from an adult in good health.

The V and J genes are TRBV9 and TRBJ1-2; TRBD1 aligns across 9 bases. The CDR3 contains 14 residues. The germline gives CDR1 SGDLS, CDR2 YYNGEE. V was pared by 0 bases and J by 4 bases, with 1 base of the junction left unmatched. CDR3 protein: CASSVETGGYGYTF. As DNA, the CDR3 is TGTGCCAGCAGCGTAGAGACAGGGGGCTATGGCTACACCTTC.

This clone was counted once. The chain joins TRBV3-1 (or the pseudogene TRBV3-2) to TRBJ1-3; D call uncertain. V gave up 7 bases and J gave up 0 bases, with 16 bases separating them. Looked up from germline, CDR1 is LGHDT and CDR2 is YNNKEL (reference sequence). This CDR3 contains 16 residues. In DNA, the CDR3 is TGTGCCAGCACCCCGACCCGGGCAAGCTCTGGAAACACCATATATTTT. Translated: CASTPTRASSGNTIYF.

This chain connects TRBV7-9 to TRBJ2-1; 10 bases fit TRBD2. V lost 6 bases and J lost 6; bases outside the gene matches: 17. CDR3 length: 18 residues. Germline CDR1 and CDR2: SEHNR and FQNEAQ (reference sequence). In DNA form, the CDR3 reads TGTGCCAGCAGATCCCCCGGGAGCGGGAGGGCCGTGGGCAATGAGCAGTTCTTC. It is translated as CASRSPGSGRAVGNEQFF.

The rearrangement links TRBV6-8 to TRBJ2-1, with 7 bases fitting TRBD2. J was trimmed by 7 bases and V by 3 bases; bases with no gene match: 18. The CDR3 is 18 amino acids. CDR1 is MNHGY, CDR2 SAAAGT, per germline. CDR3 loop: CASSYVVFGGAGRNEQFF. The CDR3 DNA reads TGTGCCAGCAGTTATGTGGTTTTCGGGGGAGCGGGAAGGAATGAGCAGTTCTTC.

The chain employs TRBV19 and TRBJ1-5; 7 bases map to TRBD1. This CDR3 is 15 amino acids long. Germline trimming cut 3 bases from V and 0 bases from J; bases unmatched to any gene: 2. Germline CDR1 reads LNHDA; CDR2 reads SQIVND (reference sequence). CDR3 in DNA: TGTGCCAGTAGTATCGGGACAGATAGCAATCAGCCCCAGCATTTT. This gives the protein CASSIGTDSNQPQHF.

The rearrangement links TRBV6-1 to TRBJ1-2; a weak D match, TRBD1 (5 bases). Germline V lookup: CDR1 MNHNS, CDR2 SASEGT. This CDR3 contains 13 residues. V was pared by 1 base and J by 6 bases, with 9 bases between. The CDR3: CASSEGWGDGYTF. CDR3 nucleotides: TGTGCCAGCAGTGAAGGATGGGGCGATGGCTACACCTTC.

This rearrangement joins TRBV30 to TRBJ2-1; maybe TRBD2 (6 bases). Trimming left V 6 bases short and J 7 bases short, with 13 bases between. This CDR3 has 12 residues. Looked up from germline, CDR1 is GTSNPN and CDR2 is SVGIG (reference sequence). CDR3 residues: CACLAGLNEQFF. The CDR3 DNA reads as TGTGCCTGTCTGGCGGGACTGAATGAGCAGTTCTTC. The complete variable domain, with remaining parts taken from reference TRBV30 and TRBJ2-1, reads SQTIHQWPATLVQPVGSPLSLECTVEGTSNPNLYWYRQAAGRGLQLLFYSVGIGQISSEVPQNLSASRPQDRQFILSSKKLLLSDSGFYLCACLAGLNEQFFGPGTRLTVL.

The chain has TRBV6-2 or TRBV6-3 and TRBJ1-5, with D hard to call. Trimming removed 5 bases at V and 4 bases at J, with 18 bases between. The CDR3 runs to 16 residues. From germline, CDR1 is MNHEY and CDR2 SVGEGT. CDR3 sequence (DNA): TGTGCCAGCAGTCTAGGACCCAGGATTACGAATCAGCCCCAGCATTTT. Residues: CASSLGPRITNQPQHF.

V and J are TRBV6-1 and TRBJ2-3, with TRBD1 matching over 9 bases. The CDR3 runs to 16 residues. The V gene end was trimmed by 2 bases and the J gene end by 4 bases; junction bases not matched to a gene: 7. From germline, CDR1 is MNHNS and CDR2 SASEGT. The CDR3 loop is CASSEQQGAPPDTQYF. For the CDR3, the DNA is TGTGCCAGCAGTGAACAACAGGGGGCGCCCCCAGATACGCAGTATTTT.

This chain connects TRBV5-1 to TRBJ2-1; 12 bases match TRBD2. The V segment lost 5 bases and the J segment 6 bases; nucleotides outside the gene matches: 6. This CDR3 has 15 residues. Looked up from germline, CDR1 is SGHRS and CDR2 is YFSETQ. The CDR3 DNA is TGCGCCAGCAGTTCCGGACTAGCGGGATTCAATGAGCAGTTCTTC. This encodes CASSSGLAGFNEQFF.

The J gene is TRBJ2-2, the V gene TRBV5-5, with D possibly matching TRBD2 (7 bases). Germline lookup yields CDR1 SGHKS and CDR2 YYEKEE (reference sequence). The CDR3 is 16 amino acids. With 3 bases removed from V and 1 base from J, the gap between germline ends came to 13 bases. The CDR3 nucleotides read TGTGCCAGCAGCTCCCTGGGGGGGCAGAACACCGGGGAGCTGTTTTTT. It codes for CASSSLGGQNTGELFF.

The chain has TRBV16 and TRBJ1-2, with D unclear. The V end lost 0 bases, the J end lost 7 bases, and 6 bases lay between the germline ends. Germline-derived CDR1 and CDR2 are KGHSY and FQNENV. The CDR3 is 12 amino acids. CDR3 residues: CASSQSASGYTF. CDR3 nucleotides: TGTGCCAGCAGCCAATCTGCCTCTGGCTACACCTTC.

This chain uses TRBV11-3 with TRBJ2-1, with 8 bases matching TRBD1. The CDR3 is 17 residues long. V trimming: 3 bases; J trimming: 10 bases; junction bases outside the gene matches: 17. Germline CDR1 and CDR2: SGHNT and YENEEA. The CDR3 spells CASSFYPVTGVPREQFF. The CDR3 nucleotides are TGTGCCAGCAGCTTTTATCCCGTGACAGGGGTCCCTAGGGAGCAGTTCTTC.

This chain joins TRBV5-1 and TRBJ1-4; TRBD1 matches 7 bases. This CDR3 contains 15 residues. The J segment lost 5 bases and the V segment lost 4 bases, leaving 8 bases of the junction unmatched. Per germline, CDR1 SGHRS and CDR2 YFSETQ. CDR3 loop: CASSPWDSENEKLFF. The DNA of the CDR3 is TGCGCCAGCAGCCCATGGGACAGCGAAAATGAAAAACTGTTTTTT.

This clone was seen a single time. This chain links TRBV5-1 with TRBJ1-5, with 10 nucleotides matching TRBD1. The junction had 2 bases not matched to a gene; V was cut back by 4 bases and J by 4 bases. This CDR3 spans 14 amino acids. Per germline, CDR1 SGHRS and CDR2 YFSETQ. The CDR3 loop reads CASSPGQGNQPQHF. CDR3 sequence (DNA): TGCGCCAGCAGCCCGGGACAGGGGAATCAGCCCCAGCATTTT.

On this clone itself: The junction differs from germline at one of its ends, possibly a read error. Other DNA sequences in this sample translate to the same CDR3. The genes are TRBV6-5 and TRBJ2-7, with 10 bases lining up with TRBD1. This CDR3 spans 16 amino acids. The germline gives CDR1 MNHEY, CDR2 SVGAGI. Here the CDR3 reads CASSYLTGGNSYEQYF. CDR3 DNA: TGTGCCAGCAGCTACTTGACAGGGGGCAATTCCTACGAGCAGTACTTC.

This clone was detected only once. The J gene is TRBJ2-3, the V gene TRBV2; D might be TRBD2 (6 bases). Trimming pared 4 bases from V and 0 bases from J, leaving 11 bases between. Germline CDR1 SNHLY, CDR2 FYNNEI. The CDR3 totals 15 residues. The CDR3 protein is CASSVGGISTDTQYF. CDR3 DNA: TGTGCCAGCAGTGTGGGCGGGATAAGCACAGATACGCAGTATTTT.

This chain joins TRBV5-1 and TRBJ1-1; D uncertain. The V and J ends lost 0 bases and 1 base respectively, with 10 bases between them. The CDR3 runs 15 residues. Germline V CDR1 and CDR2: SGHRS, YFSETQ. CDR3 amino acids: CASSLGARGNTEAFF. In DNA form, the CDR3 reads TGCGCCAGCAGCTTGGGTGCTCGGGGGAACACTGAAGCTTTCTTT.

Relative to its sample, this clone is medium-sized (0.01 to 0.1%). The chain joins TRBV4-2 to TRBJ1-6; 8 nucleotides align to TRBD1. The ends lost 1 base at V and 6 bases at J; junction bases unmatched: 2. CDR1 and CDR2 from the germline V gene are LGHNA and YNFKEQ. The CDR3 is 15 amino acids. The CDR3 sequence is CASSQAGQGNSPLHF. The CDR3 coding sequence is TGTGCCAGCAGCCAAGCCGGACAGGGTAATTCACCCCTCCACTTT.

The table lists this clone with a count of one. V is TRBV7-9 and J is TRBJ1-2; D is unclear. Trimming removed 5 bases from V and 6 bases from J, with 16 bases in between. The CDR3 is 14 residues long. Per germline, CDR1 SEHNR and CDR2 FQNEAQ (reference sequence). CDR3 in amino acids: CASSPVLGFDGYTF. The CDR3 DNA reads as TGTGCCAGCAGCCCGGTCTTGGGTTTCGATGGCTACACCTTC.

This chain connects TRBV10-3 to TRBJ1-5; the D gene is possibly TRBD1 (6 bases). V was pared by 0 bases and J by 7 bases, with 13 bases between. Germline V gene sequence: CDR1 ENHRY, CDR2 SYGVKD. The CDR3 length is 15 residues. CDR3 nucleotide sequence: TGTGCCATCAGTGAGTCTACAGGGCTGGGACAGCCCCAGCATTTT. It specifies CAISESTGLGQPQHF.

This chain joins TRBV3-1 (or the pseudogene TRBV3-2) and TRBJ2-1; TRBD2 is a possible D gene (6 bases). The germline gives CDR1 LGHDT, CDR2 YNNKEL (reference sequence). The CDR3 length is 16 residues. Trimming shortened V by 0 bases and J by 0 bases, and 9 bases separated the two germline ends. The CDR3 bases are TGTGCCAGCAGCCAAGATCCGGGGGACTCCTACAATGAGCAGTTCTTC. This translates into CASSQDPGDSYNEQFF.

This clone appeared once. CDR3 region: CSASGTGGGQPQHF. CDR3 DNA sequence: TGCAGCGCCTCTGGGACAGGGGGCGGGCAGCCCCAGCATTTT. The chain recombines TRBV29-1 with TRBJ1-5; 12 positions agree with TRBD1. From germline, CDR1 is SQVTM and CDR2 ANQGSEA. The CDR3 is 14 amino acids. The V gene end was trimmed by 7 bases and the J gene end by 7 bases; junction bases not matched to a gene: 8.

V is TRBV11-3 and J is TRBJ2-7, with 8 bases aligning to TRBD1. Germline values: CDR1 SGHNT, CDR2 YENEEA. Unmatched junction bases numbered 11, after V lost 2 bases and J lost 2 bases. The CDR3 length is 17 residues. The CDR3 sequence is CASSLSPHRGTPYEQYF. For the CDR3, the DNA is TGTGCCAGCAGCTTAAGCCCCCACAGGGGGACCCCCTACGAGCAGTACTTC.